These 23 T cell receptor beta chains came from one sample sequenced in a study of Graves' ophthalmopathy and Graves' hyperthyroidism. The authors amplified TCR beta CDR3 regions from RNA transcripts. HTBI primers were used in a first-round RT-PCR, which preceded a second-round multiplex PCR. One entry per CDR3 protein results from TCRdb running MiXCR on the multiplex PCR reads. The table includes over a million distinct CDR3 sequences, approximately 35% detected once. The material sequenced was peripheral blood or thyroid tissue (not recorded which). These receptor sequences come from an adult man with Graves' hyperthyroidism.

The chain has TRBV28 and TRBJ1-5; D uncertain. Germline CDR1 reads MDHEN; CDR2 reads SYDVKM. This CDR3 contains 14 residues. V lost 5 bases, J lost 6 bases, and 14 bases lay in between. The CDR3 sequence is CASSRPLPAQPQHF. The CDR3 region has the DNA TGTGCCAGCAGTAGGCCGCTGCCTGCTCAGCCCCAGCATTTT.

This clonotype was seen repeatedly, ten times or more. The V call is TRBV2, the J call TRBJ2-5, with 10 bases fitting TRBD1. The CDR3 spans 14 residues. The germline gives CDR1 SNHLY, CDR2 FYNNEI. J gave up 1 base and V 9 bases, and 5 bases lay outside the gene matches. The CDR3 nucleotides are TGTGCCAGTCAGGACAGGGGGTTCCAAGAGACCCAGTACTTC. Translated, it gives CASQDRGFQETQYF.

There are many counts of this clonotype. The chain is built from TRBV7-6 and TRBJ2-5; D not resolved. The CDR3 extends over 14 amino acids. The germline gives CDR1 SGHVS, CDR2 FNYEAQ. V was clipped by 5 bases and J by 0 bases, with 10 bases between them. The CDR3 loop is CASSQRPDQETQYF. CDR3 DNA: TGTGCCAGCAGCCAGAGGCCCGACCAAGAGACCCAGTACTTC.

V usage is TRBV5-1 and J usage is TRBJ2-2, with TRBD1 as a possible D gene (6 bases). The CDR3 totals 16 residues. Germline CDR1 reads SGHRS; CDR2 reads YFSETQ. V lost 0 bases and J lost 1, with 10 bases in between. This CDR3 is CASSLATGRNTGELFF. The CDR3 DNA reads TGCGCCAGCAGCTTGGCGACAGGACGGAACACCGGGGAGCTGTTTTTT.

The chain employs TRBV29-1 and TRBJ2-5; 9 bases map to TRBD1. Germline V gene sequence: CDR1 SQVTM, CDR2 ANQGSEA. The CDR3 loop spans 15 amino acids. CDR3 coding DNA: TGCAGTGCTAGAAAGACAGGGGGGGTACGGGAGACCCAGTACTTC. Translated, it gives CSARKTGGVRETQYF.

The chain employs TRBV25-1 and TRBJ1-6; TRBD1 matches at 9 bases. The CDR3 runs to 13 residues. Germline CDR1 and CDR2: MGHDK and SYGVNS. Trimming took 7 bases from V and 9 from J; bases not matched to a gene: 4. CDR3 sequence reads: CASKQTGGSPLHF. CDR3 nucleotides: TGTGCCAGCAAACAGACAGGGGGTTCACCCCTCCACTTT.

The V call is TRBV24-1, the J call TRBJ2-5; TRBD2 agrees at 11 bases. Looked up from germline, CDR1 is KGHDR and CDR2 is SFDVKD. The length of the CDR3 is 19 residues. The V segment lost 8 bases and the J segment 2 bases; nucleotides outside the gene matches: 18. CDR3 sequence: CATKDRGTSGEGLQETQYF. The CDR3 DNA reads as TGTGCCACCAAGGACCGGGGGACTAGCGGAGAGGGCTTACAAGAGACCCAGTACTTC.

The genes are TRBV15 and TRBJ2-7; D gene unclear. There are 15 residues in the CDR3. The germline V gene has CDR1 LNHNV and CDR2 YYDKDF (reference sequence). V was cut by 0 bases and J by 3 bases, with 12 bases left in between. The CDR3 loop is CATSRESAAHYEQYF. In DNA form, the CDR3 reads TGTGCCACCAGCAGAGAGAGCGCAGCCCACTACGAGCAGTACTTC.

The V and J genes are TRBV5-1 and TRBJ1-4; no reliable D call. V lost 4 bases and J 8 bases, leaving 12 bases between the germline ends. The germline gives CDR1 SGHRS, CDR2 YFSETQ. The CDR3 consists of 13 residues. The CDR3 is CASSEAVGEKLFF. The CDR3 region has the DNA TGCGCCAGCAGCGAGGCTGTTGGGGAAAAACTGTTTTTT.

This chain joins TRBV20-1 and TRBJ1-2, with a possible D match to TRBD1 (5 bases). Germline V gene data show CDR1 as DFQATT and CDR2 as SNEGSKA (reference sequence). This CDR3 has 15 residues. V shed 5 bases and J shed 1 base, with 17 bases lying between them. This CDR3 is CSAGPRARDNYGYTF. The CDR3 DNA reads TGCAGTGCTGGCCCCCGGGCCAGGGATAACTATGGCTACACCTTC.

The chain is built from TRBV6-7 and TRBJ1-2, with no clear D. TRBV6-7 is placed among ORFs of uncertain function. The CDR3 has 16 residues. Trimming removed 2 bases from V and 0 bases from J, with 13 bases in between. In nucleotides, the CDR3 is TGTGCCAGCAGTTACCCGGCGGGCAGTTCTAACTATGGCTACACCTTC. The encoded protein is CASSYPAGSSNYGYTF.

The chain has TRBV2 and TRBJ2-5; D perhaps matches TRBD2 (6 bases). The CDR3 sequence is 13 residues long. Between the trimmed V and J ends, which lost 6 bases and 2 bases, there was a span of 10 bases. Germline-derived CDR1 and CDR2 are SNHLY and FYNNEI. Here the CDR3 DNA reads TGTGCCAGCAGGGAGGGGCAGCAAGAGACCCAGTACTTC. Translated: CASREGQQETQYF.

This chain joins TRBV24-1 and TRBJ1-4; 7 bases are shared with TRBD1. CDR1 is KGHDR and CDR2 is SFDVKD in the germline V gene. The CDR3 covers 14 residues. V gave up 4 bases and J gave up 8 bases; unmatched junction bases: 6. CDR3 amino acids: CATSDRTGAEKLFF. Here the CDR3 DNA reads TGTGCCACCAGTGACCGGACAGGTGCCGAAAAACTGTTTTTT.

This clonotype was recorded at least ten times. The CDR3 sequence is CASSIDRSYGYTF. The CDR3 bases are TGTGCCAGTAGTATTGATCGGTCTTATGGCTACACCTTC. The chain combines TRBV19 with TRBJ1-2; D is undetermined. This CDR3 is built from 13 residues. V dropped 3 bases and J dropped 5 bases, with 10 bases sitting between them. CDR1 is LNHDA, CDR2 SQIVND, per germline (reference sequence).

This clonotype was observed at least ten times. The chain links TRBV7-3 to TRBJ1-2; the D gene is possibly TRBD1 (5 bases). The V gene lost 0 bases and the J gene lost 4 bases, with 12 bases spanning the gap. There are 15 residues in the CDR3. Germline V gene lookup returns CDR1 SGHTA and CDR2 FQGTGA. CDR3 coding DNA: TGTGCCAGCAGCTTAACGTCGTTAGGGACCTATGGCTACACCTTC. Its translation is CASSLTSLGTYGYTF.

At least ten counts were recorded for this clonotype. The chain combines TRBV15 with TRBJ2-5; D ambiguous. CDR1 and CDR2 (germline): LNHNV, YYDKDF (reference sequence). This CDR3 is 10 amino acids long. Trimming stripped 6 bases from V and 5 bases from J, with 4 bases between. The CDR3 nucleotides read TGTGCCACCAGGGGTGAGACCCAGTACTTC. Amino acids: CATRGETQYF.

The rearrangement uses TRBV5-1 and TRBJ1-4; TRBD1 is a possible D gene (5 bases). CDR1 SGHRS and CDR2 YFSETQ come from the germline V gene. The CDR3 covers 16 residues. Trimming left V 7 bases short and J 8 bases short, with 24 bases between. The CDR3 nucleotides are TGCGCCAGCTGCTGGGGCGTCGGGGCGGGGGACGAAAAACTGTTTTTT. It specifies CASCWGVGAGDEKLFF.

A remark on this clonotype: An end of the junction does not agree with germline; a read error may underlie this. The V and J genes are TRBV7-2 and TRBJ2-5; a possible D gene is TRBD2 (6 bases). The V gene's germline CDR1 is SGHTA and CDR2 FQGNSA. The CDR3 runs to 16 residues. CDR3 nucleotide sequence: TGTGCCAGCAGCTTAGCGGAGACCGGGACTCAAGAGACCCAGCACTTC. This translates into CASSLAETGTQETQHF.

The DNA for the CDR3 is TGTGCCAGCAGTTTCATGGGAAGACAGGGAGGAGGCGCTTTCTTT. Encoded protein: CASSFMGRQGGGAFF. The chain carries TRBV27 and TRBJ1-1; 7 nucleotides line up with TRBD1. The V gene end was trimmed by 3 bases and the J gene end by 11 bases; junction bases not matched to a gene: 15. This CDR3 has 15 amino acids. Germline V gene data show CDR1 as MNHEY and CDR2 as SMNVEV (reference sequence).

This clonotype has ten or more counts. The chain recombines TRBV12-3 or TRBV12-4 with TRBJ2-5, with 7 bases aligning to TRBD1. The CDR3 contains 14 residues. V shed 4 bases, J shed 3 bases, and the junction held 5 bases outside the gene matches. The CDR3 sequence: CASSSADREETQYF. The DNA of the CDR3 is TGTGCCAGCAGTTCCGCAGACAGGGAAGAGACCCAGTACTTC.

V gene TRBV20-1 combines with J gene TRBJ2-7; 12 bases fit TRBD2. The CDR3 sequence is 16 residues long. J was trimmed by 2 bases and V by 4 bases; bases with no gene match: 9. CDR1 DFQATT and CDR2 SNEGSKA come from the germline V gene (reference sequence). In DNA, the CDR3 is TGCAGTGCTAACGGGGGGACTAGCGGGCCGGCCTACGAGCAGTACTTC. Translating it yields CSANGGTSGPAYEQYF.

The gene calls are TRBV7-3 and TRBJ1-2; D remains unclear. This CDR3 is 13 amino acids long. Trimming removed 5 bases from V and 6 bases from J, with 13 bases in between. Per germline, CDR1 SGHTA and CDR2 FQGTGA. The CDR3 sequence is CASSPGGSNGYTF. The CDR3 DNA reads TGTGCCAGCAGCCCCGGAGGCAGTAATGGCTACACCTTC.

This clonotype was detected ten times or more. The rearrangement uses TRBV11-1 and TRBJ2-7, with 7 positions matching TRBD2. V was pared by 2 bases and J by 3 bases, with 7 bases of the junction left unmatched. Germline values: CDR1 SGHAT, CDR2 FQDESV (reference sequence). The CDR3 contains 15 residues. The CDR3 here is CASSLSASGYYEQYF. The CDR3 nucleotides are TGTGCCAGCAGCTTAAGTGCTAGCGGATACTACGAGCAGTACTTC.